Listed below are T cell receptor beta chains from one sample, sequenced in a study of blood T cell repertoires in COVID-19. Here immunoSEQ multiplex PCR was the method, and the copy in TCRdb shows in-frame clones only, minus some. The sample records about 170,000 clones, around nine tenths being singletons. The material sequenced was peripheral blood. These receptors all come from a man aged 18 to 35 with active or convalescent COVID-19. CDR3s include the opening cysteine and the closing phenylalanine or tryptophan. D genes are given only for firm matches. Part of the rows lack a size; the others show once, few, many or a class for expanded clones.

.	TRBV28	TRBD1	TRBJ1-4	TGTGCCAGCAGTTCTCGAAAGGGGGCCTTAGATGAAAAACTGTTTTTT	CASSSRKGALDEKLFF
.	TRBV5-8	TRBD1	TRBJ1-5	TGTGCCAGCAGCTCACTTGTCCGGACAGGGGGCAATCAGCCCCAGCATTTT	CASSSLVRTGGNQPQHF
.	TRBV7-9	TRBD1	TRBJ1-2	TGTGCCAGCAGCCTGAGTCCGGGACAGTGGAATGGCTACACCTTC	CASSLSPGQWNGYTF
.	TRBV24-1	.	TRBJ2-1	TGTGCCACCACTCCGGGACATAACAATGAGCAGTTCTTC	CATTPGHNNEQFF
.	TRBV12-5	TRBD1	TRBJ2-1	TGTGCTAGTGGTCTCCGGGACAGGGTCTACAATGAGCAGTTCTTC	CASGLRDRVYNEQFF
.	TRBV19	TRBD1	TRBJ1-2	TGTGCCAGTAGTGCGTTACAGGGGGCGTCTGGCTACACCTTC	CASSALQGASGYTF
.	TRBV4-3	.	TRBJ2-7	TGCGCCAGCAGCCAATCCCGGGCGGGACCCTACGAGCAGTACTTC	CASSQSRAGPYEQYF
once	TRBV24-1	TRBD1	TRBJ1-1	TGTGCCACCAGAGGACAGGGGGGCACTGAAGCTTTCTTT	CATRGQGGTEAFF
.	TRBV5-1	.	TRBJ1-6	TGCGCCAGCAGCCTCCCCGGGGGGGATAATTCACCCCTCCACTTT	CASSLPGGDNSPLHF
.	TRBV5-6	.	TRBJ2-3	TGTGCCAGCAGCTTTACTGCGGGGGCCAGCACAGATACGCAGTATTTT	CASSFTAGASTDTQYF
.	TRBV7-8	.	TRBJ1-1	TGTGCCAGCAGCCTACTAATCGGGGTAGGCACTGAAGCTTTCTTT	CASSLLIGVGTEAFF
.	TRBV19	TRBD1	TRBJ1-4	TGTGCCAGTAGTCTGTACAGGGGAACTAATGAAAAACTGTTTTTT	CASSLYRGTNEKLFF
.	TRBV7-9	TRBD1	TRBJ2-2	TGTGCCAGCAGCTTGATCGGACAGGGGAACACCGGGGAGCTGTTTTTT	CASSLIGQGNTGELFF
.	TRBV10-3	.	TRBJ2-7	TGTGCCATCAGTGAGTCGATGGTAAGGAACAGGTACTTC	CAISESMVRNRYF
.	TRBV6-6	TRBD1	TRBJ2-2	TGTGCCAGCACCCCACTCCGGACAGGGTGGAACGGGGAGCTGTTTTTT	CASTPLRTGWNGELFF
.	TRBV11-3	TRBD1	TRBJ2-3	TGTGCCAGCAGCTTAGCGACAGGGGTGGATACGCAGTATTTT	CASSLATGVDTQYF
few	TRBV6-5	.	TRBJ2-2	TGTGCCAGCAGTTACGGTAGCACGAACACCGGGGAGCTGTTTTTT	CASSYGSTNTGELFF
.	TRBV6-5	.	TRBJ2-7	TGTGCCAGCACCTTGGGACATTGGGTCTACGAGCAGTACTTC	CASTLGHWVYEQYF
.	TRBV2	.	TRBJ2-5	TGTGCCAGCCATAGGGACACGCAGACCCAGTACTTC	CASHRDTQTQYF
.	TRBV12-3/TRBV12-4	.	TRBJ1-2	TGTGCCAGCAGTTTGGAATCAACCAGGTGGGTCACCTTC	CASSLESTRWVTF
.	TRBV11-2	TRBD1	TRBJ1-6	TGTGCCAGCAGCTTAGATGGGGACAGCAATTCACCCCTCCACTTT	CASSLDGDSNSPLHF
.	TRBV5-1	.	TRBJ2-6	TGCGCCAGCAGCTTGGCCACAGTCTCTGGGGCCAACGTCCTGACTTTC	CASSLATVSGANVLTF
.	TRBV6-1	TRBD1	TRBJ2-7	TGTGCCAGCAGCCTCAGGACAGGGAGCTCCTACGAGCAGTACTTC	CASSLRTGSSYEQYF
.	TRBV5-1	.	TRBJ1-3	TGCGCCAGCAGCTTGTCTCCAGACCCGGGGTACACCATATATTTT	CASSLSPDPGYTIYF
.	TRBV12-3/TRBV12-4	TRBD1	TRBJ2-3	TGTGCCAGCAGTTTAGACACAGGGGGAACGCAGTATTTT	CASSLDTGGTQYF
.	TRBV24-1	.	TRBJ1-2	TGTGCCACCAGTGATTTCGGCCAGGGAAAGAATGGCTACACCTTC	CATSDFGQGKNGYTF
.	TRBV19	.	TRBJ1-3	TGTGCCAGTAGTATAAGTAGCTACTCTGGAAACACCATATATTTT	CASSISSYSGNTIYF
once	TRBV20-1	TRBD2	TRBJ2-2	TGCAGTGCTAGTTCCAGCGGGAGCAGCACCGGGGAGCTGTTTTTT	CSASSSGSSTGELFF
once	TRBV9	TRBD1	TRBJ1-1	TGTGCCAGCAGCGTCGGGACAGGGGGCTGGACTGAAGCTTTCTTT	CASSVGTGGWTEAFF
.	TRBV3-1/TRBV3-2	.	TRBJ2-1	TGTGCCAGCAGCTTTAGCTACAATGAGCAGTTCTTC	CASSFSYNEQFF
.	TRBV27	TRBD2	TRBJ2-1	TGTGCCAGCAGTCTGCAGCTAGCGGGAGTCTACAATGAGCAGTTCTTC	CASSLQLAGVYNEQFF
once	TRBV11-2	TRBD2	TRBJ2-1	TGTGCCAGCAGCTTAGGCGGGGGGGGTGAGCAGTTCTTC	CASSLGGGGEQFF